Following are 31 T cell receptor beta chains from one sample sequenced in a study of shared clonotypes between healthy human individuals. Using immunoSEQ multiplex PCR, the repertoire was profiled, and TCRdb retains in-frame clones only, with some absent. The data hold about 960,000 clones, with 70% to 85% observed a single time. Sequencing was performed on memory CD4+ T cells sorted from blood. Described subset: CD45RA-negative fraction. The receptors originated from a man aged 18 to 29 in good health.

The chain links TRBV7-2 to TRBJ1-5; D is uncertain. In germline, CDR1 is SGHTA, CDR2 FQGNSA. The germline V and J ends were trimmed by 7 bases and 1 base, with 11 bases remaining between them. This CDR3 comprises 14 residues. The CDR3 loop is CASNRPGSNQPQHF. The CDR3 bases are TGTGCCAGCAACCGGCCGGGAAGCAATCAGCCCCAGCATTTT.

As for this clone: Other DNA sequences in the sample encode the same CDR3. The J gene is TRBJ2-3, the V gene TRBV11-2, with 12 positions matching TRBD2. The CDR3 has 17 residues. J gave up 3 bases and V 2 bases, and 6 bases lay outside the gene matches. Germline CDR1 reads SGHAT; CDR2 reads FQNNGV. As DNA, the CDR3 is TGTGCCAGCAGCTTACGCGGACTAGCGGGACCGACAGATACGCAGTATTTT. It codes for CASSLRGLAGPTDTQYF.

This clone was detected only a few times. The genes are TRBV9 and TRBJ2-1; 14 bases align to TRBD2. With 4 bases clipped from V and 7 bases from J, the junction kept 4 bases outside the gene matches. In germline, CDR1 is SGDLS, CDR2 YYNGEE. The CDR3 length is 15 residues. The CDR3 nucleotides read TGTGCCAGCAGCCGGACTAGCGGGGGGAATAATGAGCAGTTCTTC. This sequence encodes CASSRTSGGNNEQFF.

This chain uses TRBV5-1 with TRBJ2-5; D is unclear. This CDR3 is built from 13 residues. CDR1 SGHRS and CDR2 YFSETQ come from the germline V gene. Trimming stripped 7 bases from V and 5 bases from J, with 15 bases between. CDR3 nucleotides: TGCGCCAGCGCCGAGCCCCCGAAGGAGACCCAGTACTTC. It encodes CASAEPPKETQYF.

The chain recombines TRBV6-5 with TRBJ1-1, with D tentatively TRBD1 (5 bases). CDR3 length: 14 amino acids. V lost 0 bases to trimming and J lost 6 bases, with 11 bases between them. From germline, CDR1 is MNHEY and CDR2 SVGAGI. CDR3 DNA: TGTGCCAGCAGTTACTCTGGGGGGAAAGCTGAAGCTTTCTTT. Protein sequence: CASSYSGGKAEAFF.

V and J are TRBV7-9 and TRBJ2-3; 10 bases are a match to TRBD2. Germline loops: CDR1 SEHNR, CDR2 FQNEAQ (reference sequence). J lost 3 bases, V lost 2 bases, and 2 bases had no gene match. The CDR3 is 15 residues long. DNA of the CDR3: TGTGCCAGCAGCTTACAGCGGGGGGGGACAGATACGCAGTATTTT. Its protein product is CASSLQRGGTDTQYF.

The chain employs TRBV5-5 and TRBJ2-5, with 12 nucleotides matching TRBD1. Trimming cost V 4 bases and J 2 bases; bases outside gene matches: 9. From germline, CDR1 is SGHKS and CDR2 YYEKEE (reference sequence). The CDR3 is 17 amino acids. The DNA of the CDR3 is TGTGCCAGCAGCCCCGGGACAGGGGGCGGAATACAAGAGACCCAGTACTTC. Translating it yields CASSPGTGGGIQETQYF.

The chain links TRBV30 to TRBJ1-1; the D gene is possibly TRBD1 (5 bases). The CDR3 is 15 residues long. Germline V gene sequence: CDR1 GTSNPN, CDR2 SVGIG (reference sequence). V lost 0 bases and J lost 0, with 11 bases in between. As DNA, the CDR3 is TGTGCCTGGAGTGTACTCGGGGGATTGAACACTGAAGCTTTCTTT. Its protein product is CAWSVLGGLNTEAFF.

This chain links TRBV11-2 with TRBJ2-2, with TRBD2 matching 8 bases. The trim removed 4 bases at V and 7 bases at J, leaving 11 bases unmatched. CDR1 is SGHAT and CDR2 is FQNNGV in the germline V gene. The CDR3 contains 16 residues. In DNA, the CDR3 is TGTGCCAGCAGCTCTATAGCGGGGCACCGGAGCGGGGAGCTGTTTTTT. It translates to CASSSIAGHRSGELFF.

This clone was recorded only once. V gene TRBV5-4 combines with J gene TRBJ2-7; no clear D. The V end lost 2 bases, the J end lost 0 bases, and 9 bases lay between the germline ends. This CDR3 is 14 amino acids long. In germline, CDR1 is SGHNT, CDR2 YYREEE (reference sequence). The DNA for the CDR3 is TGTGCCAGCAGCTTTTTTGGGTCCTCCTACGAGCAGTACTTC. It specifies CASSFFGSSYEQYF.

The V call is TRBV5-6, the J call TRBJ2-7, with 12 bases lining up with TRBD2. The CDR3 has 16 amino acids. The germline V gene has CDR1 SGHDT and CDR2 YYEEEE. The V gene end was trimmed by 4 bases and the J gene end by 3 bases; junction bases not matched to a gene: 8. The CDR3 bases are TGTGCCAGCAGCCAGGGGACTAGCGGGTTCATCTACGAGCAGTACTTC. Amino acid sequence: CASSQGTSGFIYEQYF. Full variable domain (outside the CDR3, taken from reference TRBV5-6 and TRBJ2-7): DAGVTQSPTHLIKTRGQQVTLRCSPKSGHDTVSWYQQALGQGPQFIFQYYEEEERQRGNFPDRFSGHQFPNYSSELNVNALLLGDSALYLCASSQGTSGFIYEQYFGPGTRLTVT.

CDR3 sequence reads: CASSLESGPAYNEQFF. For the CDR3, the DNA is TGTGCCAGCAGCTTAGAATCGGGACCAGCCTACAATGAGCAGTTCTTC. This chain uses TRBV7-2 with TRBJ2-1; possibly TRBD1 or TRBD2 for D (5 bases each). This CDR3 contains 16 residues. V was pared by 1 base and J by 2 bases, with 12 bases between. Germline lookup yields CDR1 SGHTA and CDR2 FQGNSA.

The J gene is TRBJ2-7, the V gene TRBV11-2; no definite D call. V shed 1 base and J shed 4 bases, with 8 bases lying between them. In germline, CDR1 is SGHAT, CDR2 FQNNGV. The CDR3 length is 13 residues. The CDR3 region is CASSLGSIYEQYF. The CDR3 DNA reads TGTGCCAGCAGCTTAGGCAGTATTTACGAGCAGTACTTC.

The genes are TRBV11-2 and TRBJ1-1; 8 bases agree with TRBD1. In germline, CDR1 is SGHAT, CDR2 FQNNGV. This CDR3 contains 16 residues. The trim removed 3 bases at V and 0 bases at J, leaving 6 bases unmatched. CDR3 DNA sequence: TGTGCCAGCAGCTTGGGGACAGGATTCATGAACACTGAAGCTTTCTTT. This sequence encodes CASSLGTGFMNTEAFF.

The chain has TRBV2 and TRBJ2-3, with 8 nucleotides matching TRBD2. The ends lost 4 bases at V and 3 bases at J; junction bases unmatched: 6. CDR1 is SNHLY, CDR2 FYNNEI, per germline. The CDR3 contains 15 residues. This CDR3 is CASSGRGGVTDTQYF. The CDR3 nucleotides read TGTGCCAGCAGTGGCCGGGGGGGCGTAACAGATACGCAGTATTTT.

In this sample, this clone turned up once. In DNA, the CDR3 is TGTGCCAGCAGTGAAGGGGGAACGGGTGAGCAGTTCTTC. Encoded protein: CASSEGGTGEQFF. The chain has TRBV6-4 and TRBJ2-1, with D perhaps TRBD1 (6 bases). The CDR3 spans 13 residues. V was cut by 3 bases and J by 9 bases, with 12 bases left in between. Looked up from germline, CDR1 is MRHNA and CDR2 is SNTAGT.

This clone was seen just once. The chain links TRBV10-3 to TRBJ1-2, with D possibly being TRBD1 (6 bases). CDR3 length equals 11 residues. CDR1 ENHRY and CDR2 SYGVKD come from the germline V gene. V lost 8 bases to trimming and J lost 10 bases, with 14 bases between them. CDR3 sequence: CAISETGHYTF. CDR3 DNA: TGTGCCATCTCTGAGACAGGCCACTACACCTTC.

CDR3 residues: CASSQESLNTGELFF. CDR3 nucleotides: TGTGCCAGCAGCCAAGAGTCGTTGAACACCGGGGAGCTGTTTTTT. This chain links TRBV4-2 with TRBJ2-2; D not resolved. The V gene's germline CDR1 is LGHNA and CDR2 YNFKEQ. Trimming cost V 0 bases and J 1 base, with 6 bases left between them. This CDR3 contains 15 residues.

The chain uses TRBV12-5 and TRBJ2-2; possibly TRBD1 for D (6 bases). CDR1 is LGHNT and CDR2 is FRNRAP in the germline V gene. This CDR3 has 15 residues. V shed 6 bases and J shed 2 bases, with 13 bases lying between them. CDR3 residues: CASGPGTHNTGELFF. The CDR3 DNA is TGTGCTAGTGGCCCCGGGACACATAACACCGGGGAGCTGTTTTTT.

This chain uses TRBV7-8 with TRBJ1-6, with 7 bases fitting TRBD1. The CDR3 has 15 amino acids. Per germline, CDR1 SGHVS and CDR2 FQNEAQ. The trim removed 5 bases at V and 2 bases at J, leaving 3 bases unmatched. CDR3 nucleotide sequence: TGTGCCAGCAGCCCGGGACAGACCTATAATTCACCCCTCCACTTT. Amino acids: CASSPGQTYNSPLHF.

This sequence joins TRBV5-1 and TRBJ1-4, with 7 bases identical to TRBD1. The V gene's germline CDR1 is SGHRS and CDR2 YFSETQ. The J segment lost 2 bases and the V segment lost 3 bases, leaving 4 bases of the junction unmatched. CDR3 length equals 15 residues. CDR3 in DNA: TGCGCCAGCAGCTCCAGGACAGGCACTAATGAAAAACTGTTTTTT. Translation: CASSSRTGTNEKLFF.

This clone was counted ten times or more. The chain has TRBV30 and TRBJ2-2, with 9 bases fitting TRBD1. J gave up 4 bases and V 8 bases, and 5 bases lay outside the gene matches. The germline gives CDR1 GTSNPN, CDR2 SVGIG (reference sequence). This CDR3 has 13 amino acids. CDR3 in DNA: TGTGCCGGACGGGACAGGGCCACCGGGGAGCTGTTTTTT. This translates into CAGRDRATGELFF.

Only one count was recorded for this clone. V is TRBV7-9 and J is TRBJ1-5; maybe TRBD1 (5 bases). This CDR3 is built from 15 residues. Between the trimmed V and J ends, which lost 1 base and 5 bases, there was a span of 12 bases. CDR1 is SEHNR and CDR2 is FQNEAQ in the germline V gene (reference sequence). The CDR3 reads CASSLGQGRDQPQHF. The CDR3, as DNA: TGTGCCAGCAGCTTAGGGCAGGGCAGGGATCAGCCCCAGCATTTT.

The rearrangement uses TRBV4-3 and TRBJ2-2; possibly TRBD1 for D (6 bases). Germline V gene sequence: CDR1 LGHNA, CDR2 YSLEER. V was pared by 4 bases and J by 1 base, with 7 bases between. The CDR3 runs to 14 residues. CDR3 DNA: TGCGCCAGCAGCCTACAGGGGAACACCGGGGAGCTGTTTTTT. Amino acids: CASSLQGNTGELFF.

The genes are TRBV29-1 and TRBJ2-1; TRBD2 matches 9 bases. CDR3 length equals 15 residues. V was pared by 4 bases and J by 4 bases, with 8 bases of the junction left unmatched. Germline CDR1 and CDR2: SQVTM and ANQGSEA. DNA for the CDR3: TGCAGCGTTGTGGTTCTAGCGGGGTTTTACAATGAGCAGTTCTTC. Translation: CSVVVLAGFYNEQFF.

The chain has TRBV6-5 and TRBJ2-2, with D possibly TRBD2 on 6 matching bases. CDR3 length: 15 residues. V lost 5 bases and J 6 bases, leaving 16 bases between the germline ends. From germline, CDR1 is MNHEY and CDR2 SVGAGI. CDR3 sequence reads: CASSITSWGAGELFF. Here the CDR3 DNA reads TGTGCCAGCAGTATAACTAGCTGGGGCGCCGGGGAGCTGTTTTTT.

This clone has more than one count but fewer than ten. This chain uses TRBV19 with TRBJ1-1; TRBD1 aligns across 8 bases. CDR1 and CDR2 (germline): LNHDA, SQIVND (reference sequence). Trimming cost V 5 bases and J 3 bases; bases outside gene matches: 8. The CDR3 is made up of 15 amino acids. This chain's CDR3 is CASSPGTGRDTEAFF. The CDR3 region has the DNA TGTGCCAGTAGTCCGGGGACAGGTAGGGACACTGAAGCTTTCTTT.

A word on this clone: A read error is likely here: a far larger clone is one base away. Additional DNA sequences in this sample encode the identical CDR3. CDR3 in amino acids: CASSEGGNWPQHF. In nucleotides, the CDR3 is TGTGCCAGCAGTGAGGGGGGCAACTGGCCCCAGCATTTT. The chain couples TRBV2 to TRBJ1-5, with a tentative D call TRBD1 (6 bases). V was cut by 3 bases and J by 9 bases, with 12 bases left in between. The germline V gene has CDR1 SNHLY and CDR2 FYNNEI. The CDR3 extends over 13 amino acids.

The rearrangement joins TRBV6-5 to TRBJ1-1; 7 positions match TRBD1. The germline CDR1 and CDR2 sequences are MNHEY and SVGAGI. V was clipped by 7 bases and J by 2 bases; unmatched bases: 4. The CDR3 contains 13 residues. This CDR3 reads CASIGTANTEAFF. The CDR3 DNA sequence: TGTGCCAGCATTGGGACAGCTAACACTGAAGCTTTCTTT.

The chain links TRBV4-3 to TRBJ2-7; possible D gene TRBD2, 6 bases. The germline V gene encodes CDR1 LGHNA and CDR2 YSLEER. The CDR3 spans 13 residues. Between the trimmed V and J ends, which lost 3 bases and 7 bases, there was a span of 13 bases. CDR3 amino acids: CASSHYPGGEQYF. DNA of the CDR3: TGCGCCAGCAGCCATTATCCTGGGGGGGAGCAGTACTTC.

V gene TRBV6-5 combines with J gene TRBJ1-5; D remains unclear. Germline-derived CDR1 and CDR2 are MNHEY and SVGAGI. The CDR3 length is 15 residues. Trimming cost V 5 bases and J 0 bases, with 11 bases left between them. CDR3 nucleotide sequence: TGTGCCAGCAGTCGCGGACGGAATAGCAATCAGCCCCAGCATTTT. This codes for CASSRGRNSNQPQHF.